The rows below give T cell receptor beta chains drawn from one sample of a study of blood T cell repertoires in COVID-19. Sequencing used immunoSEQ multiplex PCR; TCRdb keeps in-frame clones, though not all of them. Among 310,000 or so clones listed, nearly 90% were seen once. The sample was PBMCs or T cells enriched from blood (not recorded which). The receptors were sampled from a woman in her late teens or twenties with acute COVID-19. Each CDR3 is given with its conserved first and last residue. The D gene is left open where the match is weak. Clone size appears in some rows only: once, few, many, or a class for an expanded clone.

clone size	V gene	J gene	D gene	CDR3 length	CDR3 protein	CDR3 DNA
.	TRBV5-1	TRBJ2-7	TRBD1	15	CASSSTGTGAAEQYF	TGCGCCAGCAGCTCAACCGGGACAGGAGCTGCCGAGCAGTACTTC
.	TRBV6-5	TRBJ2-1	TRBD1	14	CASRGQESYNEQFF	TGTGCCAGCAGAGGACAGGAATCCTACAATGAGCAGTTCTTC
.	TRBV6-5	TRBJ1-4	.	14	CASSPGGQGEKLFF	TGTGCCAGCAGTCCGGGAGGCCAGGGGGAAAAACTGTTTTTT
.	TRBV27	TRBJ2-1	TRBD2	19	CASSLSVGLAGGPLDEQFF	TGTGCCAGCAGTTTATCGGTGGGACTAGCGGGAGGGCCTTTGGATGAGCAGTTCTTC
.	TRBV28	TRBJ1-4	TRBD1	13	CASRTGSGEKLFF	TGTGCCAGTAGGACAGGGTCCGGTGAAAAACTGTTTTTT
.	TRBV7-8	TRBJ2-7	TRBD2	17	CASSLGRVGSGADEQYF	TGTGCCAGCAGCTTAGGTAGGGTAGGTAGCGGGGCCGACGAGCAGTACTTC
few	TRBV6-4	TRBJ2-7	TRBD2	15	CASSSEPGGSYEQYF	TGTGCCAGCAGTTCAGAGCCGGGGGGCTCCTACGAGCAGTACTTC
.	TRBV3-1/TRBV3-2	TRBJ2-7	TRBD2	15	CASSQGTSGLYEQYF	TGTGCCAGCAGCCAAGGGACTAGCGGCCTCTACGAGCAGTACTTC
.	TRBV9	TRBJ2-1	TRBD2	16	CASSVGAGGPAREQFF	TGTGCCAGCAGCGTAGGGGCGGGAGGCCCCGCGCGTGAGCAGTTCTTC
once	TRBV19	TRBJ1-1	.	13	CASSQDRNTEAFF	TGTGCCAGTAGTCAAGACAGAAACACTGAAGCTTTCTTT
.	TRBV4-2	TRBJ2-6	.	19	CASSQEERTYGSGANVLTF	TGTGCCAGCAGCCAAGAAGAAAGGACATATGGCTCTGGGGCCAACGTCCTGACTTTC
.	TRBV5-1	TRBJ2-7	.	14	CASSFGGGGYEQYF	TGCGCCAGCAGCTTCGGGGGAGGAGGCTACGAGCAGTACTTC
once	TRBV5-6	TRBJ2-2	.	16	CASSLFLAGNTGELFF	TGTGCCAGCAGCTTGTTTCTCGCGGGGAACACCGGGGAGCTGTTTTTT
.	TRBV27	TRBJ2-1	.	15	CASNFGPGEYNEQFF	TGTGCCAGCAATTTTGGACCGGGGGAATACAATGAGCAGTTCTTC
.	TRBV2	TRBJ1-2	.	14	CASIPHGQNYGYTF	TGTGCCAGCATCCCTCATGGGCAAAACTATGGCTACACCTTC
.	TRBV7-9	TRBJ2-1	TRBD2	16	CASRLSGTASYNEQFF	TGTGCCAGCAGACTTAGCGGGACTGCATCCTACAATGAGCAGTTCTTC
.	TRBV5-5	TRBJ1-2	TRBD1	15	CASSWDRGTNYGYTF	TGTGCCAGCAGCTGGGACAGGGGAACTAACTATGGCTACACCTTC
.	TRBV11-2	TRBJ2-1	.	13	CASSLGDLDKQFF	TGTGCCAGCAGCTTAGGGGATCTGGACAAGCAGTTCTTC
once	TRBV19	TRBJ2-1	.	15	CASSFGRGLYNEQFF	TGTGCCAGTAGTTTCGGGAGAGGCCTCTACAATGAGCAGTTCTTC
.	TRBV25-1	TRBJ2-1	TRBD2	15	CASAHSGSHYNEQFF	TGTGCCAGCGCACATAGCGGGAGCCACTACAATGAGCAGTTCTTC
.	TRBV18	TRBJ1-6	TRBD1	16	CASSPPDRGKNSPLHF	TGTGCCAGCTCACCACCCGACAGGGGAAAGAATTCACCCCTCCACTTT
once	TRBV27	TRBJ2-3	TRBD1	15	CASSPGTDPTDTQYF	TGTGCCAGCAGCCCCGGGACAGACCCCACAGATACGCAGTATTTT
.	TRBV7-3	TRBJ1-2	TRBD1	14	CASSLSQGAAGYTF	TGTGCCAGCAGCTTAAGTCAGGGGGCGGCTGGCTACACCTTC
.	TRBV27	TRBJ2-7	.	14	CASNKHSGPYEQYF	TGTGCCAGCAACAAACATAGCGGCCCCTACGAGCAGTACTTC
few	TRBV15	TRBJ2-3	TRBD1	15	CATSRMTGGTDTQYF	TGTGCCACCAGCAGGATGACAGGGGGCACAGATACGCAGTATTTT
.	TRBV6-5	TRBJ2-3	TRBD1	16	CASRYRDRGATDTQYF	TGTGCCAGCAGGTACCGGGACAGGGGGGCCACAGATACGCAGTATTTT
.	TRBV7-9	TRBJ2-7	TRBD2	14	CASSGGSAPYEQYF	TGTGCCAGCAGCGGCGGGAGTGCCCCCTACGAGCAGTACTTC
.	TRBV19	TRBJ2-2	TRBD2	17	CASSIGRELLGTGELFF	TGTGCCAGTAGTATTGGGCGGGAGTTACTAGGCACCGGGGAGCTGTTTTTT
.	TRBV3-1/TRBV3-2	TRBJ2-7	.	11	CAGSHGLEQYF	TGTGCCGGCAGCCATGGCCTTGAGCAGTACTTC
.	TRBV10-1	TRBJ2-3	TRBD2	15	CASSGGTSGTDTQYF	TGCGCCAGCAGTGGCGGGACTAGCGGAACTGATACGCAGTATTTT
.	TRBV18	TRBJ1-1	.	15	CASSPTKLQGPEAFF	TGTGCCAGCTCACCGACAAAACTCCAGGGCCCTGAAGCTTTCTTT
.	TRBV6-5	TRBJ2-3	TRBD2	14	CASNLAGETDTQYF	TGTGCCAGCAACCTAGCGGGAGAGACAGATACGCAGTATTTT
once	TRBV11-2	TRBJ2-2	TRBD1	16	CASSLAGTGGRGELFF	TGTGCCAGCAGCTTAGCCGGGACAGGGGGCCGCGGGGAGCTGTTTTTT
.	TRBV2	TRBJ2-1	TRBD2	14	CASRAGGIYNEQFF	TGTGCCAGCAGAGCGGGAGGAATCTACAATGAGCAGTTCTTC
.	TRBV28	TRBJ1-5	.	15	CASSLTGPGHQPQHF	TGTGCCAGCAGTCTAACAGGGCCTGGTCATCAGCCCCAGCATTTT
.	TRBV5-4	TRBJ2-7	TRBD1	15	CASSLLDRFSYEQYF	TGTGCCAGCAGCTTGTTGGACAGGTTCTCCTACGAGCAGTACTTC
.	TRBV29-1	TRBJ2-2	.	16	CSVDTRFGSGAGELFF	TGCAGCGTTGATACTAGATTTGGTTCGGGGGCCGGGGAGCTGTTTTTT
.	TRBV23-1	TRBJ1-5	.	17	CASSLQGGTNGNQPQHF	TGCGCCAGCAGTCTTCAGGGCGGGACTAATGGCAATCAGCCCCAGCATTTT
.	TRBV11-2	TRBJ2-7	TRBD2	14	CASGRLAGNYEQYF	TGTGCCAGCGGCCGACTAGCGGGAAACTACGAGCAGTACTTC